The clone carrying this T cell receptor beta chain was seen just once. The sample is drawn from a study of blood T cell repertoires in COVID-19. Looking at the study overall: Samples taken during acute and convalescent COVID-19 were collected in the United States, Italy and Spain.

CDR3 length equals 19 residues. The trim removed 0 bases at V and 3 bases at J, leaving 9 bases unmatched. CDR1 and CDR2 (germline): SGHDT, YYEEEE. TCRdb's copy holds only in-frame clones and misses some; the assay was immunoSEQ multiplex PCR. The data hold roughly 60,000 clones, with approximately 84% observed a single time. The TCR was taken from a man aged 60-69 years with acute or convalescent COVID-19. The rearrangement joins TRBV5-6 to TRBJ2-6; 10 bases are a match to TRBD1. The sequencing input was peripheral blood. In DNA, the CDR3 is TGTGCCAGCAGCTTGGCGTTTTTGACAGGGGGCTATGGGGCCAACGTCCTGACTTTC. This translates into CASSLAFLTGGYGANVLTF.